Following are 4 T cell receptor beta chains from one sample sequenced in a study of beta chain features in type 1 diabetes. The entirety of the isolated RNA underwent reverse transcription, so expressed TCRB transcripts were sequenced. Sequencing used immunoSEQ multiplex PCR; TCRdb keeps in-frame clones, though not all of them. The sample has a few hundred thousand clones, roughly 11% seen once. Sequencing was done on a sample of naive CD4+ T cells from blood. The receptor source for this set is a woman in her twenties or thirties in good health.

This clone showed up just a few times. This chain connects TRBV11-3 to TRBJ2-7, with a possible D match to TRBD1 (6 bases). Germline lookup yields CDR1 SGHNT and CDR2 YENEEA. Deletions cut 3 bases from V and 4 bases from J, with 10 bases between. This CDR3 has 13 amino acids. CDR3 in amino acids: CASSFLTGYEQYF. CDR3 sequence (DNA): TGTGCCAGCAGCTTTCTCACAGGGTACGAGCAGTACTTC. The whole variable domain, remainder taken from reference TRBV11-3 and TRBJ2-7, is EAGVVQSPRYKIIEKKQPVAFWCNPISGHNTLYWYLQNLGQGPELLIRYENEEAVDDSQLPKDRFSAERLKGVDSTLKIQPAELGDSAVYLCASSFLTGYEQYFGPGTRLTVT.

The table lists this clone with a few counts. CDR3 loop: CSVAGGPAYEQYF. As DNA, the CDR3 is TGCAGCGTAGCGGGAGGGCCAGCCTACGAGCAGTACTTC. The chain carries TRBV29-1 and TRBJ2-7; 10 bases fit TRBD2. The CDR3 has 13 amino acids. Germline V gene lookup returns CDR1 SQVTM and CDR2 ANQGSEA. The V gene end was trimmed by 6 bases and the J gene end by 2 bases; junction bases not matched to a gene: 4.

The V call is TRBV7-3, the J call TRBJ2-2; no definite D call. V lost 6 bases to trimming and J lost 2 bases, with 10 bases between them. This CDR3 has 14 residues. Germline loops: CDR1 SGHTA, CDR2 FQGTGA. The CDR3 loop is CASSPLVNTGELFF. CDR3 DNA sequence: TGTGCCAGCAGTCCGCTAGTAAACACCGGGGAGCTGTTTTTT.

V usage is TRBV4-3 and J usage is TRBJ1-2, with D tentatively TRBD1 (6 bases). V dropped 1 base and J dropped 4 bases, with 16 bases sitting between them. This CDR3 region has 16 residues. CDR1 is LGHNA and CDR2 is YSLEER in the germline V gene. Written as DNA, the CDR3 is TGCGCCAGCAGCCAAGGGTCCCAGGACAGCAGCTATGGCTACACCTTC. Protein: CASSQGSQDSSYGYTF.